This entry features one T cell receptor beta chain sequence. Germline CDR1 and CDR2: MNHEY and SVGAGI. Trimming stripped 2 bases from V and 4 bases from J, with 10 bases between. The CDR3 consists of 14 residues. The authors ran a second PCR of roughly 6 to 12 cycles using a sample-barcoded 5' primer and a J-beta primer mix. TCRdb used MiXCR to reprocess the 5' RACE reads, holding one entry per CDR3 protein. The table has roughly 720,000 distinct CDR3 sequences, about 53% seen once; the top ten hold under 50%. This record comes from a study of blood T cells in healthy people across ages. V usage is TRBV6-5 and J usage is TRBJ2-3, with D maybe TRBD2 (5 bases). Material: blood. The clonotype originates from a man aged 80 or over in good health. The CDR3 DNA is TGTGCCAGCAGTTACGGCACTAGGTCAGATACGCAGTATTTT. Translated, it gives CASSYGTRSDTQYF.